This T cell receptor (beta chain) came from a study of blood T cell repertoires in COVID-19. At the level of the study: The study drew acute and convalescent COVID-19 samples from the United States, Italy and Spain. PBMCs, B-cell-depleted T cells, or T cells were the source of the cDNA or gDNA that made up the material.

In germline, CDR1 is SEHNR, CDR2 FQNEAQ (reference sequence). CDR3 size: 14 residues. V shed 2 bases and J shed 8 bases, with 10 bases lying between them. Authors' data handling: Amplification with reference gene primers provided the estimates of nucleated cell counts. Here immunoSEQ multiplex PCR was the method, and the copy in TCRdb shows in-frame clones only, minus some. V and J calls plus clone size are reproduced from that table; the DNA served to infer D and trimming. The repertoire consists of 200,000 to 300,000 clones, with roughly nine tenths occurring once and the leading ten covering just over 7%.

This receptor was identified in a man aged 60-69 years who had recovered from COVID-19. The chain couples TRBV7-9 to TRBJ1-6, with unresolved D. The sample consisted of peripheral blood. CDR3 coding DNA: TGTGCCAGCAGCTTAACATCCGGGGATTCACCCCTCCACTTT. Translated: CASSLTSGDSPLHF.